The rows below give T cell receptor beta chains drawn from one sample of a study of PD-L1 blockade in urothelial cancer. Some clones are missing from TCRdb's copy, which holds only in-frame ones; the method was immunoSEQ multiplex PCR. This table has about 49,000 clones, roughly 78% appearing once. Source: PBMCs, taken around atezolizumab (anti-PD-L1) treatment. These receptors were collected from an older man with urothelial cancer. Both conserved end residues are part of each CDR3.

j_gene: TRBJ2-5; v_gene: TRBV5-8; CDR3aa: CASSLNRQVQETQYF
j_gene: TRBJ2-2; v_gene: TRBV11-2; CDR3aa: CASSLNTGGTGELFF
j_gene: TRBJ2-1; v_gene: TRBV7-8; CDR3aa: CASSLVLGTVHNEQFF
j_gene: TRBJ1-1; v_gene: TRBV14; CDR3aa: CASSLHPGTEAFF
j_gene: TRBJ2-1; v_gene: TRBV30; CDR3aa: CAWSAGEHNEQFF
j_gene: TRBJ2-5; v_gene: TRBV5-4; CDR3aa: CASSLRGRGTQYF
j_gene: TRBJ2-7; v_gene: TRBV28; CDR3aa: CASTWTGRAYEQYF
j_gene: TRBJ2-1; v_gene: TRBV5-1; CDR3aa: CASSLAKGPQRGEQFF
j_gene: TRBJ2-1; v_gene: TRBV5-1; CDR3aa: CASSLGGLAGGLQFF
j_gene: TRBJ2-1; v_gene: TRBV5-1; CDR3aa: CASSFSGSSYNEQFF
j_gene: TRBJ1-5; v_gene: TRBV6-1; CDR3aa: CASSLDQPQHF
j_gene: TRBJ1-4; v_gene: TRBV6-5; CDR3aa: CASSGVTEDF
j_gene: TRBJ1-3; v_gene: TRBV6-6; CDR3aa: CASSNRGYSGNTIYF
j_gene: TRBJ1-1; v_gene: TRBV9; CDR3aa: CASSVGHGNTEAFF
j_gene: TRBJ2-2; v_gene: TRBV5-1; CDR3aa: CASSPGLNTGELFF
j_gene: TRBJ2-7; v_gene: TRBV7-2; CDR3aa: CASSLDGGIWEQYF
j_gene: TRBJ1-4; v_gene: TRBV7-6; CDR3aa: CASSRDRVAEKLFF